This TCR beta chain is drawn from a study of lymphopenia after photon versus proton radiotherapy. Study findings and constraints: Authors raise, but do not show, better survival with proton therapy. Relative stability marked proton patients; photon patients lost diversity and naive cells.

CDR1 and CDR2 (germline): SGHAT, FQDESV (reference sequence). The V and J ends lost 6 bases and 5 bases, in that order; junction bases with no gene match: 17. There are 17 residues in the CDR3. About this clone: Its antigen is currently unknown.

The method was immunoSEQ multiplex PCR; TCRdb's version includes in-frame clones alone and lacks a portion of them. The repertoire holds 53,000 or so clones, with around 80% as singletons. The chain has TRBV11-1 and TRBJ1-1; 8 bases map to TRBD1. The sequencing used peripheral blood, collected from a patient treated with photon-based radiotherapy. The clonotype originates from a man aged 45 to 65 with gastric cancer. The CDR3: CASRSDRVRGSGTEAFF. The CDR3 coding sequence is TGTGCCAGCAGATCGGACAGGGTACGGGGAAGTGGGACTGAAGCTTTCTTT.